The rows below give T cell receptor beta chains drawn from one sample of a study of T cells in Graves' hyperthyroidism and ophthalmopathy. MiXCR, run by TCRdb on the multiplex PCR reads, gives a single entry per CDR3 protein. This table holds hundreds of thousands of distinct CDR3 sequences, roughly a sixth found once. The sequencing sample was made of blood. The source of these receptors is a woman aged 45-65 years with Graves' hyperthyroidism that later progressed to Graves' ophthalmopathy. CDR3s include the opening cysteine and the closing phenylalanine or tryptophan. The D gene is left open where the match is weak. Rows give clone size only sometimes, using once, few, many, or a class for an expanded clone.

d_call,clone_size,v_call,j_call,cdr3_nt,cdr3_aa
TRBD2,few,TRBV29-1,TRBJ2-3,TGCAGCGTTGGGGGACGGGGGGATGTTACGCAGTATTTT,CSVGGRGDVTQYF
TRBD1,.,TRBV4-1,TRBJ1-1,TGCGCCAGCAGCCCTGGACAGGGGGCAATTCGAGCTTTCTTT,CASSPGQGAIRAFF
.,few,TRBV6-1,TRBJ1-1,TGTGCCAGCAGTGAGGGCAGGGCAGCTTTCTTT,CASSEGRAAFF
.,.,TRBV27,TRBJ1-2,TGTGCCAGCAGTTTATCGGAGCACTATGGCTACACCTTC,CASSLSEHYGYTF
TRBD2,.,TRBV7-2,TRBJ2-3,TGTGCCAGCACCCTTCTAGCGGGAGGGGACACAGATACGCAGTATTTT,CASTLLAGGDTDTQYF
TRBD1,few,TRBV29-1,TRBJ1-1,TGCAGCGGGCAGACAGGGGAGAACACTGAAGCTTTCTTT,CSGQTGENTEAFF
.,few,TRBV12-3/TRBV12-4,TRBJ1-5,TGTGCCAGCACTTGGGGCAATCAGCCCCAGCATTTT,CASTWGNQPQHF
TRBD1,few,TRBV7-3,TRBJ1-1,TGTGCCAGCATCATGACAGGGGGCGAAGGGTTGGCTTTCTTT,CASIMTGGEGLAFF
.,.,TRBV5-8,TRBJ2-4,TGTGCCAGCAGCCGGGAGAACATTCAGTACTTC,CASSRENIQYF
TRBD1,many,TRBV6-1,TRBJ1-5,TGTGCCAGCAGTGAGGGGACAGGGGTTCAGCCCCAGCATTTT,CASSEGTGVQPQHF
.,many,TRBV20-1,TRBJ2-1,TGCAGTGCTAATGGGGAGACTAGTGTCTCTTACAATGAGCAGTTCTTC,CSANGETSVSYNEQFF
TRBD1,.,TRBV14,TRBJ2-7,TGTGCCAGCAGCGACAGGGGTGGGCAGTACTTC,CASSDRGGQYF
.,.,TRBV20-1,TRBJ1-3,TGCAGTGCTCGGTTTGGACGGTGGGGAAACACCATATATTTT,CSARFGRWGNTIYF
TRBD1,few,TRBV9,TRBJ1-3,TGTGCCAGCAGCGTAGGGGACAGACCCTCTGGAAACACCATATATTTT,CASSVGDRPSGNTIYF
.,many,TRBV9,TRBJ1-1,TGTGCCAGCAGTGTAGGGATGAACACTGAAGCTTTCTTT,CASSVGMNTEAFF
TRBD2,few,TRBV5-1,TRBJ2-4,TGCGCCAGCAGCCCGGCAACTAGCGGGGGCCCCGGAGACATTCAGTACTTC,CASSPATSGGPGDIQYF
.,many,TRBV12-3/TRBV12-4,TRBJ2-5,TGTGCCAGCAGTCGCGGGACTCGGGGTGGAGAGACCCAGTACTTC,CASSRGTRGGETQYF
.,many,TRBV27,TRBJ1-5,TGTGCCAGCAGTATCGGACAGAATCAGCCCCAGCATTTT,CASSIGQNQPQHF
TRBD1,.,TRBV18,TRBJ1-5,TGTGCCAGCTCACCATCGACAGGGAATGGCAATCAGCCCCAGCATTTT,CASSPSTGNGNQPQHF
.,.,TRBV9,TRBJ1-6,TGTGCCAGCAGCGTAACCCCCATGTTGGATTCACCCCTCCACTTT,CASSVTPMLDSPLHF
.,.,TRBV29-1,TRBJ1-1,TGCAGCGCCCCTGATATGAGCACTGAAGCTTTCTTT,CSAPDMSTEAFF
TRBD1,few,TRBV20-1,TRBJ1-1,TGCAGTGCTGCAAGACAGGGGGCGAACACTGAAGCTTTCTTT,CSAARQGANTEAFF
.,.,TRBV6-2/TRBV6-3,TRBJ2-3,TGTGCCAGCATTGGGGGTAGCACAGATACGCAGTATTTT,CASIGGSTDTQYF
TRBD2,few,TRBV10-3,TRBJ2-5,TGTGCCACCCAGGGGGGGGGACTAGCGGGACCCCAGGAAGAGACCCAGTACTTC,CATQGGGLAGPQEETQYF
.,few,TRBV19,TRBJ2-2,TGTGCCAGTAGTAGGTCGGAAGGGAGGTACACCGGGGAGCTGTTTTTT,CASSRSEGRYTGELFF
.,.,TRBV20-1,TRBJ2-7,TGCAGTGCTAGTTCCTACTCCTACGAGCAGTACTTC,CSASSYSYEQYF
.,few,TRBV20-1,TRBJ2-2,TGCAGTGCTAGAGATGTCGGGGCGCAGGGCACCGGGGAGCTGTTTTTT,CSARDVGAQGTGELFF
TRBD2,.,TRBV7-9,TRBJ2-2,TGTGCCAGCAGGCCAGCGGGACTAGGGCTCGGGGAGCTGTTTTTT,CASRPAGLGLGELFF
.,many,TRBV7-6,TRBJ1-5,TGTGCCAGCAGCCCCGCGGGAGCGCTTAGCAATCAGCCCCAGCATTTT,CASSPAGALSNQPQHF
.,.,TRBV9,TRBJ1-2,TGTGCCAGCAGCGTAGAGCTGGGCAGGGGCGGCTATGGCTACACCTTC,CASSVELGRGGYGYTF
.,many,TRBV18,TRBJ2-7,TGTGCCAGCTCACCCAAGGACGGGTCCTACGAGCAGTACTTC,CASSPKDGSYEQYF
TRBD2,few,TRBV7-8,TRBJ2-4,TGTGCCAGCAGCTTAGTCGCGGGGGGGCCAGTTTTCGTGAACATTCAGTACTTC,CASSLVAGGPVFVNIQYF
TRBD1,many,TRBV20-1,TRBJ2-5,TGCAGTGCTAGCCCGGGACAGGGACGAGAGACCCAGTACTTC,CSASPGQGRETQYF
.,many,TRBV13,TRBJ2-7,TGTGCCAGCAGCTTCATCCTCTGGGGCTCCTACGAGCAGTACTTC,CASSFILWGSYEQYF
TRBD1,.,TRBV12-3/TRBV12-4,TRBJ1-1,TGTGCCACCAGACAGGGGGGCTGGAACACTGAAGCTTTCTTT,CATRQGGWNTEAFF
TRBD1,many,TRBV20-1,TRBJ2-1,TGCAGTGCGCCGCAGGACAGGGGATCCTACAATGAGCAGTTCTTC,CSAPQDRGSYNEQFF
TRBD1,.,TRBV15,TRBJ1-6,TGTGCCACCAGTTTGGATCCCGCCGGGACAGGGTATTCACCCCTCCACTTT,CATSLDPAGTGYSPLHF
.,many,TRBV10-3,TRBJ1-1,TGTGCCATCAGTGAGTCTGGATCGGGTACTGAAGCTTTCTTT,CAISESGSGTEAFF
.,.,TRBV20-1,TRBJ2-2,TGCAGTGCTAGAGACAGTCCGGGCACCGGGGAGCTGTTTTTT,CSARDSPGTGELFF
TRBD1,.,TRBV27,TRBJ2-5,TGTGCCAGCAGTACTGACAGGGTAGCCCAAGAGACCCAGTACTTC,CASSTDRVAQETQYF
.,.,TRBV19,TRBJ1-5,TGTGCCAGTACCCCACCCCCCCACAGGACCTTAACTCATCAGCCCCAGCATTTT,CASTPPPHRTLTHQPQHF
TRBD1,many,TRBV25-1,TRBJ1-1,TGTGCCAGCAGTGGGACAGGGGACCCCCGGACTGAAGCTTTCTTT,CASSGTGDPRTEAFF
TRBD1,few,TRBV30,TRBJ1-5,TGTGCCTGGAGACACTCGGACAGGGACGGTCAGCCCCAGCATTTT,CAWRHSDRDGQPQHF
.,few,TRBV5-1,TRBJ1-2,TGCGCCAGCAGCATGGCGTCGGGGCGGAGAGGCTACACCTTC,CASSMASGRRGYTF
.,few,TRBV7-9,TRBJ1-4,TGTGCCAGCAGCTTAGTACAGGCTGAAGAAAAACTGTTTTTT,CASSLVQAEEKLFF